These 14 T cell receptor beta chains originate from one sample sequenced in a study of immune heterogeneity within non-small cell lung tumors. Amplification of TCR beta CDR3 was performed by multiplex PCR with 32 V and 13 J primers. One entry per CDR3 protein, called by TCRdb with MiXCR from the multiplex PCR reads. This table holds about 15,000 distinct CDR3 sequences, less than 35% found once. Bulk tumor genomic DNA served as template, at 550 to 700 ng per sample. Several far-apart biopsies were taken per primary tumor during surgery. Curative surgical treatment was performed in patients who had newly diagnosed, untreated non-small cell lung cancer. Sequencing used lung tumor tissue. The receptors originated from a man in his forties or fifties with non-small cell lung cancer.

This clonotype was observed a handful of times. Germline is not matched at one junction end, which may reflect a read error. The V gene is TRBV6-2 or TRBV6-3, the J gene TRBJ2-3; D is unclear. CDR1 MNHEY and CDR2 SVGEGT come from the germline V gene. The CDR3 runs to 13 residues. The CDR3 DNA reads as TGTGCCAGCAGTTACTCGGGTCTCTATACGCAGTGTTTT. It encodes CASSYSGLYTQCF.

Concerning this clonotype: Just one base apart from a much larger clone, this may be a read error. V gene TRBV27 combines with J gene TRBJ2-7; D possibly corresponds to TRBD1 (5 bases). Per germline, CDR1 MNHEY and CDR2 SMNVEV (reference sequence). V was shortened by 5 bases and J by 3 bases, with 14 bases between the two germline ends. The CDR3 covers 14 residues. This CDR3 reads CASSHPRQFYEQYF. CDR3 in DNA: TGTGCCAGCAGTCACCCGCGACAGTTCTACGAGCAGTACTTC.

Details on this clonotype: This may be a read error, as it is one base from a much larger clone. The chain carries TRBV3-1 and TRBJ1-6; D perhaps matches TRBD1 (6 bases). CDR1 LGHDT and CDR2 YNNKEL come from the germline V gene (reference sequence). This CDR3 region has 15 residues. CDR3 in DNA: TGTGCCAACAGCCATGGACAGCGGCATAATTCACCCCTCCACTTT. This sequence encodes CANSHGQRHNSPLHF.

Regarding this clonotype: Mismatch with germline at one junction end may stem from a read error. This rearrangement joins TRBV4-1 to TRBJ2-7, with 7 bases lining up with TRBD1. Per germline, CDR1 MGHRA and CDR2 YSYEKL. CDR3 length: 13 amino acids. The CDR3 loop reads CAGSQWGTAEQYF. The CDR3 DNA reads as TGCGCCGGCAGCCAATGGGGGACAGCCGAGCAGTACTTC.

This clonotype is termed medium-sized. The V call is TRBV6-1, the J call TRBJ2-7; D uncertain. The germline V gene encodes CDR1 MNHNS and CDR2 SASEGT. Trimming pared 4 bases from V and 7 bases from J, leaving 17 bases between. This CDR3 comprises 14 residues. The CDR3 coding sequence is TGTGCCAGCAGTGCCTACAGTGGTCCTAATGAGCAGTACTTC. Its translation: CASSAYSGPNEQYF.

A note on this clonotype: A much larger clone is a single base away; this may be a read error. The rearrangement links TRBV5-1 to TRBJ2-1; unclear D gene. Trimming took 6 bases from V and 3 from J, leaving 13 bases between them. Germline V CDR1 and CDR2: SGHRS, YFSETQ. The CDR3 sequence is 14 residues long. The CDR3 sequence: CASKVAYYYNEQFF. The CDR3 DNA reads TGCGCCAGCAAGGTAGCATATTACTACAATGAGCAGTTCTTC.

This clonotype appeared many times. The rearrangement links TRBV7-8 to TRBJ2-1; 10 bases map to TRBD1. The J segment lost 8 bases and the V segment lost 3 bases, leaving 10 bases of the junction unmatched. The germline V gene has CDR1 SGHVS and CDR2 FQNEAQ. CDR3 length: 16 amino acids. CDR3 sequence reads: CASSLPRGTGAYEQFF. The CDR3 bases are TGTGCCAGCAGCTTGCCCCGCGGGACAGGGGCTTATGAGCAGTTCTTC.

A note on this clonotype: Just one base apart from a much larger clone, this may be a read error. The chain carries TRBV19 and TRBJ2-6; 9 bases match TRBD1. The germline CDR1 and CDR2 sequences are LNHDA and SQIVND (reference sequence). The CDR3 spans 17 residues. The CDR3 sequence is CASTAGTGRAGANVLNF. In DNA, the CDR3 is TGTGCCAGTACCGCCGGGACAGGGAGGGCTGGGGCCAACGTCCTGAATTTC.

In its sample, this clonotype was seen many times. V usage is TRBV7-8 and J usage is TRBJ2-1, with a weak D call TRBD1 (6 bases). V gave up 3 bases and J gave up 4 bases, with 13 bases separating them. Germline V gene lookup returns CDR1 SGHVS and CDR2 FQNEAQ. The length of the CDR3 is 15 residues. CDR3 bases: TGTGCCAGCAGCTTCCGGGACATAGTTTACAATGAGCAGTTCTTC. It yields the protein CASSFRDIVYNEQFF.

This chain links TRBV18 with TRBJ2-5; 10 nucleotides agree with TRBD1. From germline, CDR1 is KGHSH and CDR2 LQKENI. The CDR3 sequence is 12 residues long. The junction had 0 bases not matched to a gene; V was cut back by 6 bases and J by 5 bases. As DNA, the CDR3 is TGTGCCAGCTCGGGACAGGGGGAGACCCAGTACTTC. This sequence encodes CASSGQGETQYF. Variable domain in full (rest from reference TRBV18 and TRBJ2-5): NAGVMQNPRHLVRRRGQEARLRCSPMKGHSHVYWYRQLPEEGLKFMVYLQKENIIDESGMPKERFSAEFPKEGPSILRIQQVVRGDSAAYFCASSGQGETQYFGPGTRLLVL.

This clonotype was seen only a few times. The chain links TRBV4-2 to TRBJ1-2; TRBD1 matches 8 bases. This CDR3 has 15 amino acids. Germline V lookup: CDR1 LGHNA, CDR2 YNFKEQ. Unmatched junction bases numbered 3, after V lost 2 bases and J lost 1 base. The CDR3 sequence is CASSQTGGDNYGYTF. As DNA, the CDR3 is TGTGCCAGCAGCCAAACAGGGGGAGATAACTATGGCTACACCTTC.

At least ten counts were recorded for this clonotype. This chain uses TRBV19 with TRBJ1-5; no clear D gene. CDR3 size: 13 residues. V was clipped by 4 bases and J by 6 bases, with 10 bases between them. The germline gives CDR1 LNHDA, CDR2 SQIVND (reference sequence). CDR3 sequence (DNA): TGTGCCAGTAGTACGCAGGTTAGTCAGCCCCAGCATTTT. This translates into CASSTQVSQPQHF.

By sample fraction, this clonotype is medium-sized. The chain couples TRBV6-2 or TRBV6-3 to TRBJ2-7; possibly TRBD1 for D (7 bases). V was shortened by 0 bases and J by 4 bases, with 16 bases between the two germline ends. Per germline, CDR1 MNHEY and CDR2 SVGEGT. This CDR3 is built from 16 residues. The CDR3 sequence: CASSYSGRQGGYEQYF. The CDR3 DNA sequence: TGTGCCAGCAGTTACTCGGGGCGACAGGGAGGATACGAGCAGTACTTC.

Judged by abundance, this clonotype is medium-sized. The CDR3 loop is CASRSMGGYSEQYF. The CDR3 DNA follows: TGTGCCAGCCGAAGTATGGGGGGCTACTCCGAGCAGTACTTC. The rearrangement joins TRBV6-1 to TRBJ2-7; TRBD1 or TRBD2 may be the D gene (6 bases each). This CDR3 is built from 14 residues. Germline lookup yields CDR1 MNHNS and CDR2 SASEGT. Trimming shortened V by 8 bases and J by 6 bases, and 20 bases separated the two germline ends.